This T cell receptor beta chain stems from a study of cytomegalovirus exposure and HLA in healthy donors. The PCR had 60 Vbeta and 13 Jbeta primers. TCRdb's table, derived via immunoSEQ multiplex PCR, lists solely in-frame clones and lacks some. The sample holds approximately 160,000 clones, 75% to 85% seen once. What was sequenced was PBMCs. The receptor's source is a male donor in good health and CMV-seropositive.

The CDR3: CAISEADRGRSGETQYF. The CDR3 region has the DNA TGTGCCATCAGTGAGGCGGACAGGGGTCGGTCGGGAGAGACCCAGTACTTC. The rearrangement uses TRBV10-3 and TRBJ2-5; 9 bases fit TRBD1. The CDR3 runs 17 residues. CDR1 and CDR2 from the germline V gene are ENHRY and SYGVKD. V trimming: 2 bases; J trimming: 4 bases; junction bases outside the gene matches: 11.